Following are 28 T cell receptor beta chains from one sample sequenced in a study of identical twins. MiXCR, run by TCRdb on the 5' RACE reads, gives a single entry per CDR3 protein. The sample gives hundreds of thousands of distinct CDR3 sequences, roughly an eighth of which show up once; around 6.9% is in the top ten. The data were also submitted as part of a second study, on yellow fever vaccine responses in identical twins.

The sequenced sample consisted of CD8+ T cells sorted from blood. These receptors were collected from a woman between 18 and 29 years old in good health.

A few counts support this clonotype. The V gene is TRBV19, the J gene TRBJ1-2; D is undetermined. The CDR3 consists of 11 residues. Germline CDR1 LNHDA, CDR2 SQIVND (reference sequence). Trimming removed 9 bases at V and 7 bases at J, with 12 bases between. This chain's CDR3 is CASLSLVGYTF. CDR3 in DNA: TGTGCCAGCCTCTCATTGGTTGGCTACACCTTC.

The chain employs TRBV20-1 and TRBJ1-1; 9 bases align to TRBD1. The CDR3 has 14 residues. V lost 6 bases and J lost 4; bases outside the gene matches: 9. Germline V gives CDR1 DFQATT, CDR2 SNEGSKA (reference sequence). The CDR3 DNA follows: TGCAGTGCCAGGGACAGGGCGTGGGGCACTGAAGCTTTCTTT. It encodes CSARDRAWGTEAFF.

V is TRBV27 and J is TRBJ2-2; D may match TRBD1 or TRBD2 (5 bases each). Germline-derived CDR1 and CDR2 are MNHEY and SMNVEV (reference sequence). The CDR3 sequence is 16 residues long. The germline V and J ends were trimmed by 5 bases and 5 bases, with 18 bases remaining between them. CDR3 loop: CASSLSDWGPTGELFF. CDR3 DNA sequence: TGTGCCAGCAGTCTTTCGGACTGGGGCCCAACCGGGGAGCTGTTTTTT.

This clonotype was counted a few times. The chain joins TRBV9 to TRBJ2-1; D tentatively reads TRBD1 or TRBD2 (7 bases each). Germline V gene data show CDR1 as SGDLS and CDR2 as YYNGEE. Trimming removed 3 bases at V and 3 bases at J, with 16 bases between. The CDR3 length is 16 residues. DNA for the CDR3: TGTGCCAGCAGCGCAACCCCAGGGGGGGACTACAATGAGCAGTTCTTC. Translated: CASSATPGGDYNEQFF.

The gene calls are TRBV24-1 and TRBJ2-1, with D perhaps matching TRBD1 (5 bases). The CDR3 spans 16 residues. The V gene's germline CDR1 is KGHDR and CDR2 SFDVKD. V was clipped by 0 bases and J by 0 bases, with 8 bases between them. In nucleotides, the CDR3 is TGTGCCACCAGTGATTTGCAGGGAAGCTCCTACAATGAGCAGTTCTTC. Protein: CATSDLQGSSYNEQFF.

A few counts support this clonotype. CDR3 in DNA: TGTGCCGCTCTCTCGCAGGCCACTAACTATGGCTACACCTTC. Translating gives CAALSQATNYGYTF. V gene TRBV2 combines with J gene TRBJ1-2, with D hard to call. The CDR3 contains 14 residues. Trimming took off 11 bases at V and 0 bases at J, with 16 bases between the two ends. Per germline, CDR1 SNHLY and CDR2 FYNNEI.

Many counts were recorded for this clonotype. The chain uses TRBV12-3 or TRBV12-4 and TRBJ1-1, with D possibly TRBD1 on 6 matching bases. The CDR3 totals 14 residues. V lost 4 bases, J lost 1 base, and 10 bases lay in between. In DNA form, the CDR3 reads TGTGCCAGCAGTTCTGGGGGCGGGAACACTGAAGCTTTCTTT. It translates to CASSSGGGNTEAFF.

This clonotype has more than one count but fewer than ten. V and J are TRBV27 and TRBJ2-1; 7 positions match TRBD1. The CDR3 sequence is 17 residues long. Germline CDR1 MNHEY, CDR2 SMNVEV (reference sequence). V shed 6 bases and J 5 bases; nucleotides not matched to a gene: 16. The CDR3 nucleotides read TGTGCCAGCAGGCGACCGAAACAGGGGCTACGGGACAATGAGCAGTTCTTC. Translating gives CASRRPKQGLRDNEQFF.

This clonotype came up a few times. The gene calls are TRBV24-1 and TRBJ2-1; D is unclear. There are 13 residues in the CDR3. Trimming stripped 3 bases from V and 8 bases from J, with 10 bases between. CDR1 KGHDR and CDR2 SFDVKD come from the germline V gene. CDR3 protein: CATSDDDFDEQFF. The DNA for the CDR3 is TGTGCCACCAGTGATGATGATTTCGATGAGCAGTTCTTC.

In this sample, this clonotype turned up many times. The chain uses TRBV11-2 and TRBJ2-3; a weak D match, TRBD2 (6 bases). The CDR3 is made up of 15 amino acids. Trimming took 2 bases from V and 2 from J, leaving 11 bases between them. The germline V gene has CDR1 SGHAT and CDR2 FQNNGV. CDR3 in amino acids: CASSLYAGNTDTQYF. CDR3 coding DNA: TGTGCCAGCAGCTTATACGCGGGGAACACAGATACGCAGTATTTT.

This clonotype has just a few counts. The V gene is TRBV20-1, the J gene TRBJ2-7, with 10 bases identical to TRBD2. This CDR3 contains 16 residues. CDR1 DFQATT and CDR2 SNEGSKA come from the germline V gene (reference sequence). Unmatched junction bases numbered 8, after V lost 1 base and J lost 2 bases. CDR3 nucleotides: TGCAGTGCTAGAGCCTCCATAGCGGGGGGCCCCTACGAGCAGTACGTC. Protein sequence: CSARASIAGGPYEQYV.

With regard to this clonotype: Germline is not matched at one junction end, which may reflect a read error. The CDR3 bases are TGTGCCAGCAGCCCAGAGGGGGTCTCCGGGGCCAACTTCCTGACTTTC. Protein sequence: CASSPEGVSGANFLTF. This sequence joins TRBV7-9 and TRBJ2-6; tentative D call: TRBD1 (6 bases). The CDR3 is 16 residues long. In germline, CDR1 is SEHNR, CDR2 FQNEAQ (reference sequence).

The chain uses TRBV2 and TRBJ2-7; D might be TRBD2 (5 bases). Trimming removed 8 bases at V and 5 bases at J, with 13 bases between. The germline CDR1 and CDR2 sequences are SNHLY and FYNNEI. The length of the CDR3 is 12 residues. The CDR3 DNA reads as TGTGCCAGCCAAGGCCAGAGGGACGAGCAGTACGTC. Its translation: CASQGQRDEQYV.

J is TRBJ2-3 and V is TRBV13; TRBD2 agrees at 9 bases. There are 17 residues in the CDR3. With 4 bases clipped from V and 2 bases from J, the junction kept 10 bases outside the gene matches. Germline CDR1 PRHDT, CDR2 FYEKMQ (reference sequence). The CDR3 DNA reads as TGTGCCAGCAGCTCCCAAGGTAGCGGGGGCCTCACAGATACGCAGTATTTT. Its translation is CASSSQGSGGLTDTQYF.

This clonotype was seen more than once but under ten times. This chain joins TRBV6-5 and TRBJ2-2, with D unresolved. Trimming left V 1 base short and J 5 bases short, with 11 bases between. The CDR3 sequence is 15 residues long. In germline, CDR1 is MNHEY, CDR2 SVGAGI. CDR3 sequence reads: CASSYLDVSTGELFF. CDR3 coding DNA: TGTGCCAGCAGTTACTTGGACGTATCGACCGGGGAGCTGTTTTTT.

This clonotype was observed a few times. In DNA form, the CDR3 reads TGTGCCAGCAGCTTTAGGGGGAGGACAGGACCAAACACAGATACGCAGTATTTT. Encoded protein: CASSFRGRTGPNTDTQYF. V and J are TRBV11-2 and TRBJ2-3; a possible D gene is TRBD1 (7 bases). Germline V gene data show CDR1 as SGHAT and CDR2 as FQNNGV. The CDR3 is 18 residues long. V dropped 3 bases and J dropped 2 bases, with 21 bases sitting between them. Filled out from reference TRBV11-2 and TRBJ2-3, the complete variable domain reads EAGVAQSPRYKIIEKRQSVAFWCNPISGHATLYWYQQILGQGPKLLIQFQNNGVVDDSQLPKDRFSAERLKGVDSTLKIQPAKLEDSAVYLCASSFRGRTGPNTDTQYFGPGTRLTVL.

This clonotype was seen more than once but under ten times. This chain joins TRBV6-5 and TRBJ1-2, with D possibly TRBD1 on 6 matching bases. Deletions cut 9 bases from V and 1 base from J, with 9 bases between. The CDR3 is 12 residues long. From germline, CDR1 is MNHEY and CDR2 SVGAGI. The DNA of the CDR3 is TGTGCCAGTGGGACACTTAACTATGGCTACACCTTC. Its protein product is CASGTLNYGYTF.

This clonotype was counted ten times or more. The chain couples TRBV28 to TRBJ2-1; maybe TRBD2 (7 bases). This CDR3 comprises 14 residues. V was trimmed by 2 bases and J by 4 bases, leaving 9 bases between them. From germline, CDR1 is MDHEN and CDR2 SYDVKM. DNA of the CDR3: TGTGCCAGCAGTTTACGGGGGGCATACAATGAGCAGTTCTTC. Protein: CASSLRGAYNEQFF.

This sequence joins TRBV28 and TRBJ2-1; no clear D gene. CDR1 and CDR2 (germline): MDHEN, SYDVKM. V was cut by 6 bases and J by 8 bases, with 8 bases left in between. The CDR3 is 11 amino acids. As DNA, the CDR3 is TGTGCCAGCAGGAGTGGGCATGAGCAGTTCTTC. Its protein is CASRSGHEQFF.

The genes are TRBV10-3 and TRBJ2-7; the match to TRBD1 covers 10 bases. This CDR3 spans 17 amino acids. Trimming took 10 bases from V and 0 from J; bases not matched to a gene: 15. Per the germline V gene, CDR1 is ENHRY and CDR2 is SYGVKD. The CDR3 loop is CATSTTGTGVSSYEQYV. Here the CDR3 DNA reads TGTGCCACCTCGACCACCGGGACAGGGGTTAGCTCCTACGAGCAGTACGTC.

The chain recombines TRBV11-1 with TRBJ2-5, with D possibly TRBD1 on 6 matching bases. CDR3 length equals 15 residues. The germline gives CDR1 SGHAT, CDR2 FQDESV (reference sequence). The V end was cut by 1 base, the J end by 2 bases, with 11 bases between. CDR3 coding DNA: TGTGCCAGCAGCTTAGAGGGGGAGAATCAAGAGACCCAGTACTTC. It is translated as CASSLEGENQETQYF.

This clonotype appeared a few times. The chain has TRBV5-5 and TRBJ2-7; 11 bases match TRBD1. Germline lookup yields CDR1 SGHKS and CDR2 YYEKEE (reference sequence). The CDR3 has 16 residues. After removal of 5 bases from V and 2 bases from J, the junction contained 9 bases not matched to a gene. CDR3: CASRISDRGLAYEQYF. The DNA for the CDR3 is TGTGCCAGCAGGATTTCGGACAGGGGGCTTGCCTACGAGCAGTACTTC.

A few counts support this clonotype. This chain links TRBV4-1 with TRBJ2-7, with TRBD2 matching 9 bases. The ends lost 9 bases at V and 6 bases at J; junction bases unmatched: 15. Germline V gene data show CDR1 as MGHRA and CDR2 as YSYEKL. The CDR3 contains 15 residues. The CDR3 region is CASTRAAGLASEQYF. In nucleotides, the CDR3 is TGCGCCAGTACCCGGGCCGCGGGACTAGCTTCCGAGCAGTACTTC.

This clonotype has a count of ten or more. CDR3 DNA sequence: TGCGCCAGCAGCTTCAGGGGCCCTCCATACGAGCAGTACTTC. Its translation: CASSFRGPPYEQYF. The chain recombines TRBV5-1 with TRBJ2-7, with D possibly TRBD1 on 6 matching bases. Per the germline V gene, CDR1 is SGHRS and CDR2 is YFSETQ. The CDR3 spans 14 residues. Trimming left V 2 bases short and J 4 bases short, with 13 bases between. Using reference TRBV5-1 and TRBJ2-7 for the parts outside the CDR3, the full variable domain is KAGVTQTPRYLIKTRGQQVTLSCSPISGHRSVSWYQQTPGQGLQFLFEYFSETQRNKGNFPGRFSGRQFSNSRSEMNVSTLELGDSALYLCASSFRGPPYEQYFGPGTRLTVT.

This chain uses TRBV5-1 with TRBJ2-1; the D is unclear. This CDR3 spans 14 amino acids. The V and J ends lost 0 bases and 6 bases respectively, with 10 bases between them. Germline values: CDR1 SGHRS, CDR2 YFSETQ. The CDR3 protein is CASSLEPGSNEQFF. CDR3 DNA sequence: TGCGCCAGCAGCTTGGAACCCGGGTCCAATGAGCAGTTCTTC.

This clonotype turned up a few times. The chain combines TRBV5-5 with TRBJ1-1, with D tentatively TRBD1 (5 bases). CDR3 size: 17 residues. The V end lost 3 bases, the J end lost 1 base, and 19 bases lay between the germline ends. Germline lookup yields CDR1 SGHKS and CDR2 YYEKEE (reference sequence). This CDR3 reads CASSWARAGPGNTEAFF. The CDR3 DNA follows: TGTGCCAGCAGCTGGGCCCGGGCGGGACCTGGGAACACTGAAGCTTTCTTT.

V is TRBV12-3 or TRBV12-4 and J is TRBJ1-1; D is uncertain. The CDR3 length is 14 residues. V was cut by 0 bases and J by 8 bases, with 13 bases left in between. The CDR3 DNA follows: TGTGCCAGCAGTTTAGCTATGCTGGGCTACGAAGCTTTCTTT. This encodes CASSLAMLGYEAFF.

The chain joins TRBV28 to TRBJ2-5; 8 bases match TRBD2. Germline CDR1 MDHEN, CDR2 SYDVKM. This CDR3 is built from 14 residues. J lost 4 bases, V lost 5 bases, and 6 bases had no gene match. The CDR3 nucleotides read TGTGCCAGCAGTCCCATGACTAGCGCAGAGACCCAGTACTTC. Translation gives CASSPMTSAETQYF.